This T cell receptor beta chain was identified during a study of shared clonotypes between healthy human individuals (TCRdb year 2020). For the wider study: A couple of women and a few men aged 18 to 49 years were included in the cohort. For each donor, CD4 naive and CD4 memory were each run on three plates, CD8 naive on two plates, and CD8 memory on one plate. The study deeply sequenced blood TCR repertoires of about 5 healthy adults to estimate repertoire size and the extent of clonotype sharing between individuals. To increase sequencing depth and limit assay-specific biases, TCR repertoire library preparation and sequencing were carried out by different laboratories using diverse techniques. Per donor, leukapheresis produced somewhere between about 0.94 and 9 billion PBMCs.

CDR1 and CDR2 are read off the germline V gene as MNHEY and SVGAGI. The V end gives up 6 bases and the J end 5 bases, leaving 7 bases in the junction not matched to a gene. From the cysteine up to the phenylalanine, the CDR3 has a length of 15 residues. Only the CDR3 DNA is retained, 45 bases long and in frame from the first base. The donors were healthy, HIV-negative adults with no recently reported acute infections or vaccinations. Every donor was a Caucasian adult residing in Nashville, Tennessee, USA. CD4+ T cells were enriched through magnetic negative selection, after which naive cells were positively selected on CD45RA and the remaining negative fraction served as the memory subset. After blood collection by leukapheresis, PBMCs were isolated using Ficoll-Histopaque density gradient centrifugation and then cryopreserved in the vapor phase of liquid nitrogen. Purity and quantity of every magnetically sorted T cell population were checked by analytical flow cytometry. Genomic DNA was isolated from each sorted fraction and quantified by UV absorbance on a Nanodrop 2000c.

The paper as a whole reports these results and caveats: Only blood was sampled, and tissue TCR repertoires likely differ from those in blood. Based on pairwise subsampling, the degree of clonotype sharing among donors was expected to be affected by sequencing depth. Even with the large sequencing depth, rarefaction of the sorted-subset datasets indicated that sequencing was incomplete. Across a few donors, around 5.4% of naive CD4, approximately 3.6% of naive CD8, around 2.1% of memory CD4, and about 0.4% of memory CD8 clonotypes were shared. Clonotypes shared by all four sorted-subset donors showed higher generation probabilities than non-shared clonotypes. Because the study included only a small number of donors, the genetic and exposure-history diversity represented was limited. Naive subsets generally had larger estimated clonotype richness than memory subsets.

Using the deep immunoSEQ assay, TCR CDR3 regions were amplified from genomic DNA by multiplex PCR. For each cell subset, the extracted genomic DNA was distributed evenly across all wells of several immunoSEQ 96-well plates, and each plate served as one replicate. Each replicate PCR for sorted subsets received approximately 200 ng genomic DNA, equal to around 32,000 T cell genomes. The purified libraries were quantified using a Qubit 3.0 fluorometer, sized with a Bioanalyzer 2100, and then quantified again using the KAPA Library Quantification kit. A separate single-read 150-cycle Illumina NextSeq 550 flow cell was used to sequence each immunoSEQ 96-well plate. Processing in the source paper ran as follows. Because only junctional sequences without quality scores were contained in the immunoSEQ output, filtering matching that applied to full-length reads could not be performed. To assign V/J genes and CDR3, sequences were annotated using PyIR, a Python wrapper for IgBLAST v1.9, with IMGT germline references. Reads were filtered out if the reads had weak V/J assignments (E-value above 1e-6), no CDR3, stop codons, out-of-frame junctions, or ambiguous translated residues. V3J clonotypes were defined as sequences sharing an identical inferred V gene, J gene, and CDR3 amino acid sequence. The percentage overlap between two repertoires was calculated by dividing the number of shared unique clonotypes by the size of the smaller repertoire. Repertoire richness was assessed with RTK rarefaction, the Chao1 estimator, and Recon v2.1 estimates of unobserved clonotypes. Generation probabilities for all TCRbeta clonotypes obtained by the gDNA method from a handful of donors were computed using OLGA. Entries here come from immuneACCESS through TCRdb and include only in-frame sequences with V and J called. Some clones fail to appear in such tables; in the studies checked, an unresolved V gene covers under half of the shortfall, and the cause of the remainder is unknown. Clonal size and the V and J genes are those of that table, whereas D and trimming came from the DNA. Across this sample there are about 230,000 clones, with approximately 65% seen only once. 11% of the sample is taken by the ten largest.

This clone was seen a few times. This clone's antigen is unknown. No much larger clone is present one base from it, and per-base qualities are unavailable. The sequence was collected from a man aged 25 to 40 in good health. The sample comprised memory CD4+ T cells sorted from blood. The cell subset or site label corresponds to: CD45RA-negative fraction. The rearranged segments are TRBV6-5 and TRBJ2-2; TRBD2 fits 9 bases in the junction. The CDR3 here reads CASRPSGRFTGELFF. The base sequence is TGTGCCAGCAGACCCAGCGGGAGGTTTACCGGGGAGCTGTTTTTT.